Listed here are 17 T cell receptor beta chains from one sample, sequenced in a study of blood T cell repertoires in COVID-19. The data were produced by immunoSEQ multiplex PCR, yet TCRdb's version contains in-frame clones alone and is incomplete. The sample has approximately 150,000 clones; around four fifths are singletons. The sample was peripheral blood. The receptors were gathered from a man aged 65 to 79 who had recovered from COVID-19.

This clone was picked up one time. CDR3 DNA: TGTGCCAGCAGTGAATCCTCAGGGGTTCAATACGAGCAGTACTTC. Its protein product is CASSESSGVQYEQYF. V is TRBV6-1 and J is TRBJ2-7; tentatively, D is TRBD1 (6 bases). The CDR3 length is 15 residues. V lost 2 bases and J 4 bases, leaving 15 bases between the germline ends. Germline CDR1 is MNHNS and CDR2 is SASEGT.

This clone was counted between two and nine times. The J gene is TRBJ1-1, the V gene TRBV6-5; tentatively, D is TRBD1 (5 bases). The germline gives CDR1 MNHEY, CDR2 SVGAGI. This CDR3 comprises 13 residues. Deletions cut 10 bases from V and 0 bases from J, with 12 bases between. CDR3 nucleotides: TGTGCCACCAAAACAGGTCTGAACACTGAAGCTTTCTTT. Protein: CATKTGLNTEAFF.

V gene TRBV4-3 combines with J gene TRBJ2-7; TRBD1 aligns across 8 bases. Germline assignment: CDR1 LGHNA and CDR2 YSLEER. CDR3 length: 16 amino acids. Trimming took 2 bases from V and 2 from J; bases not matched to a gene: 8. This CDR3 reads CASSQKQGGQTYEQYF. CDR3 DNA: TGCGCCAGCAGCCAAAAACAGGGGGGACAGACCTACGAGCAGTACTTC.

The rearrangement joins TRBV28 to TRBJ1-1, with 8 bases that match TRBD1. Germline values: CDR1 MDHEN, CDR2 SYDVKM. The CDR3 is made up of 15 amino acids. The junction had 6 bases not matched to a gene; V was cut back by 6 bases and J by 0 bases. CDR3 amino acids: CASRTGGGVNTEAFF. The DNA of the CDR3 is TGTGCCAGCAGAACAGGGGGGGGCGTGAACACTGAAGCTTTCTTT.

V usage is TRBV5-4 and J usage is TRBJ2-1; 7 bases fit TRBD2. Per the germline V gene, CDR1 is SGHNT and CDR2 is YYREEE (reference sequence). Trimming cost V 1 base and J 6 bases; bases outside gene matches: 7. The CDR3 runs to 15 residues. The CDR3 DNA follows: TGTGCCAGCAGCTTGTATCTAGCGGAGTCCAATGAGCAGTTCTTC. Its protein product is CASSLYLAESNEQFF.

This clone was picked up one time. The chain's CDR3 is CASSVGGQGFSYEQYF. The CDR3 DNA reads TGTGCCAGCAGCGTAGGGGGACAGGGATTCTCCTACGAGCAGTACTTC. The chain joins TRBV9 to TRBJ2-7, with TRBD1 matching 9 bases. The CDR3 totals 16 residues. CDR1 SGDLS and CDR2 YYNGEE come from the germline V gene. V trimming: 0 bases; J trimming: 0 bases; junction bases outside the gene matches: 4.

The chain joins TRBV10-3 to TRBJ2-3; TRBD1 aligns across 8 bases. The CDR3 consists of 14 residues. The V segment lost 10 bases and the J segment 4 bases; nucleotides outside the gene matches: 10. The V gene's germline CDR1 is ENHRY and CDR2 SYGVKD. The CDR3 reads CATNTAGGADTQYF. The CDR3 DNA is TGTGCCACCAATACGGCAGGGGGCGCAGATACGCAGTATTTT.

This clone occurred a few times. The V and J genes are TRBV18 and TRBJ2-2, with D maybe TRBD1 (6 bases). Germline CDR1 reads KGHSH; CDR2 reads LQKENI. Between the trimmed V and J ends, which lost 4 bases and 4 bases, there was a span of 10 bases. The CDR3 runs 14 residues. The CDR3 here is CASSLGHITGELFF. CDR3 bases: TGTGCCAGCTCACTGGGACATATCACCGGGGAGCTGTTTTTT.

CDR3 in amino acids: CSVEAERRINTEAFF. The DNA of the CDR3 is TGCAGCGTTGAAGCGGAACGGCGGATAAACACTGAAGCTTTCTTT. This chain connects TRBV29-1 to TRBJ1-1; D unresolved. CDR1 and CDR2 (germline): SQVTM, ANQGSEA. This CDR3 comprises 15 residues. V dropped 1 base and J dropped 2 bases, with 14 bases sitting between them.

The chain employs TRBV7-6 and TRBJ2-1; 16 bases match TRBD2. Germline CDR1 SGHVS, CDR2 FNYEAQ. V shed 3 bases and J 7 bases; nucleotides not matched to a gene: 6. The CDR3 runs 17 residues. Here the CDR3 reads CASSFGTSGRALNEQFF. The CDR3 DNA follows: TGTGCCAGCAGCTTCGGGACTAGCGGGAGGGCTTTAAATGAGCAGTTCTTC.

The V call is TRBV28, the J call TRBJ2-7; 7 positions agree with TRBD2. There are 13 residues in the CDR3. From germline, CDR1 is MDHEN and CDR2 SYDVKM. With 4 bases clipped from V and 4 bases from J, the junction kept 4 bases outside the gene matches. CDR3 region: CASSWGGRYEQYF. The CDR3, as DNA: TGTGCCAGCAGTTGGGGCGGGAGATACGAGCAGTACTTC.

The gene calls are TRBV10-2 and TRBJ2-3, with TRBD2 as a possible D gene (6 bases). The length of the CDR3 is 16 residues. Deletions cut 6 bases from V and 0 bases from J, with 16 bases between. Germline values: CDR1 WSHSY, CDR2 SAAADI. The CDR3 here is CASSLSREPSTDTQYF. CDR3 nucleotides: TGCGCCAGCAGCCTTAGCCGGGAGCCCAGCACAGATACGCAGTATTTT.

The chain has TRBV7-9 and TRBJ2-7; D may be TRBD1 (6 bases). This CDR3 region has 14 residues. V lost 4 bases, J lost 0 bases, and 10 bases lay in between. Germline CDR1 is SEHNR and CDR2 is FQNEAQ (reference sequence). Written as DNA, the CDR3 is TGTGCCAGCAGCTCAGACAGGTCCTCCTACGAGCAGTACTTC. It is translated as CASSSDRSSYEQYF.

The genes are TRBV5-1 and TRBJ1-5; D is possibly TRBD1 (6 bases). This CDR3 region has 17 residues. Looked up from germline, CDR1 is SGHRS and CDR2 is YFSETQ. Trimming cost V 4 bases and J 0 bases, with 17 bases left between them. CDR3 sequence (DNA): TGCGCCAGCAGCCCGGATGCGGGGGGCTATAGCAATCAGCCCCAGCATTTT. This translates into CASSPDAGGYSNQPQHF.

The CDR3 loop reads CASSAFGRGSTGELFF. In DNA, the CDR3 is TGTGCCAGTAGTGCCTTCGGCAGGGGATCGACCGGGGAGCTGTTTTTT. The chain combines TRBV19 with TRBJ2-2; the D gene is possibly TRBD1 (6 bases). The CDR3 is 16 amino acids. Looked up from germline, CDR1 is LNHDA and CDR2 is SQIVND (reference sequence). Deletions cut 5 bases from V and 5 bases from J, with 18 bases between.

The chain joins TRBV14 to TRBJ2-1; 12 bases are shared with TRBD2. J lost 7 bases, V lost 1 base, and 2 bases had no gene match. This CDR3 comprises 15 residues. Looked up from germline, CDR1 is SGHDN and CDR2 is FVKESK. CDR3 in DNA: TGTGCCAGCAGCCAAGTTGGACTAGCGGGAAATGAGCAGTTCTTC. This translates into CASSQVGLAGNEQFF.

V usage is TRBV28 and J usage is TRBJ2-7; 7 bases match TRBD1. CDR1 is MDHEN, CDR2 SYDVKM, per germline. The CDR3 length is 15 residues. Trimming took 0 bases from V and 4 from J; bases not matched to a gene: 6. The CDR3 protein is CASSLWGTANYEQYF. The CDR3 DNA reads as TGTGCCAGCAGTTTATGGGGGACAGCGAATTACGAGCAGTACTTC.